This TCR beta chain emerged from a study of blood T cell repertoires in COVID-19. The wider study: There were acute and convalescent COVID-19 samples, and they came from the United States, Italy and Spain. PBMCs, B-cell-depleted T cells, or T cells were the source of the cDNA or gDNA that made up the material.

Profiled with immunoSEQ multiplex PCR; TCRdb holds only in-frame clones, not every one. Of over 95,000 clones detected, approximately 80% appear once; the ten largest clones hold 10%. Germline V lookup: CDR1 SGHAT, CDR2 FQNNGV. Trimming pared 2 bases from V and 10 bases from J, leaving 12 bases between. The CDR3 contains 14 residues. The chain employs TRBV11-2 and TRBJ1-6; the D is unclear. Sequencing was performed on peripheral blood. This clonotype was obtained from a human donor in a cohort sampled during active COVID-19. The CDR3 here is CASSLYSGRSPLHF. The CDR3 coding sequence is TGTGCCAGCAGCTTATATTCAGGTCGCTCACCCCTCCACTTT.